These T cell receptor beta chains were read from a single sample in a study of beta chain features in type 1 diabetes. The table came from immunoSEQ multiplex PCR; TCRdb's copy has only in-frame clones and leaves some out. The sample lists around 97,000 clones; 25% to 35% were seen once. Material for sequencing was central memory CD4+ T cells from blood. These TCRs come from a young woman with type 1 diabetes. Both conserved end residues are part of each CDR3. D genes are given only for firm matches. Size is omitted from some rows. Given values are once, few, many or a class for expanded clones.

D	size	J	V	CDR3	DNA
TRBD1	NA	TRBJ1-2	TRBV6-5	CASSLRGVYGYTF	TGTGCCAGCAGTCTCAGGGGGGTCTATGGCTACACCTTC
TRBD2	few	TRBJ2-1	TRBV28	CASSSPGGGTEQFF	TGTGCCAGCAGTTCACCGGGAGGGGGGACTGAGCAGTTCTTC
NA	NA	TRBJ2-5	TRBV29-1	CSVDGRPQETQYF	TGCAGCGTTGACGGCAGGCCCCAAGAGACCCAGTACTTC
NA	few	TRBJ2-3	TRBV18	CASSPSGDTQYF	TGTGCCAGCTCACCGTCCGGGGATACGCAGTATTTT
TRBD1	NA	TRBJ1-2	TRBV27	CASSWDRDSTVYGYTF	TGTGCCAGCAGTTGGGACAGGGACTCAACTGTGTATGGCTACACCTTC
TRBD1	NA	TRBJ1-2	TRBV18	CASSPGQPYGYTF	TGTGCCAGCTCACCGGGACAGCCCTATGGCTACACCTTC
TRBD1	NA	TRBJ2-7	TRBV19	CASRDRGEQYF	TGTGCCAGTAGGGACAGGGGCGAGCAGTACTTC
NA	NA	TRBJ1-1	TRBV19	CASSKGLNTEAFF	TGTGCCAGTAGTAAGGGGCTGAACACTGAAGCTTTCTTT
TRBD1	few	TRBJ1-2	TRBV28	CASSLTGQYGYTF	TGTGCCAGCAGTTTAACGGGACAGTATGGCTACACCTTC
TRBD2	NA	TRBJ2-5	TRBV25-1	CASSAGLAGAETQYF	TGTGCCAGCAGTGCAGGACTAGCGGGAGCAGAGACCCAGTACTTC
TRBD1	few	TRBJ1-4	TRBV19	CASSSGTVDNEKLFF	TGTGCCAGTAGCTCCGGGACAGTAGATAATGAAAAACTGTTTTTT
NA	NA	TRBJ2-7	TRBV10-3	CAISEMRYEQYF	TGTGCCATCAGTGAGATGAGATACGAGCAGTACTTC
TRBD1	NA	TRBJ1-4	TRBV7-2	CASSQGGLSNEKLFF	TGTGCCAGCAGCCAGGGGGGCCTCTCGAATGAAAAACTGTTTTTT
TRBD1	NA	TRBJ1-5	TRBV4-1	CASSRQGAGQPQHF	TGCGCCAGCAGCCGACAGGGGGCTGGGCAGCCCCAGCATTTT
TRBD2	NA	TRBJ2-5	TRBV5-1	CASSHPTGREMEETQYF	TGCGCCAGCAGCCACCCGACCGGGCGGGAGATGGAAGAGACCCAGTACTTC
TRBD1	NA	TRBJ1-5	TRBV7-3	CASSPQGGQDNQPQHF	TGTGCCAGCAGCCCCCAAGGGGGACAGGACAATCAGCCCCAGCATTTT
NA	few	TRBJ1-5	TRBV5-6	CASSLGGWGSNQPQHF	TGTGCCAGCAGCTTGGGAGGGTGGGGTAGCAATCAGCCCCAGCATTTT
TRBD2	NA	TRBJ2-3	TRBV7-2	CASSLVGSAGAADTQYF	TGTGCCAGCAGCTTAGTGGGTTCGGCGGGAGCGGCAGATACGCAGTATTTT
NA	NA	TRBJ1-1	TRBV25-1	CASSRQPNTEAFF	TGTGCCAGCAGTCGACAGCCGAACACTGAAGCTTTCTTT
NA	NA	TRBJ2-7	TRBV5-1	CASSLQGPTYEQYF	TGCGCCAGCAGCTTACAGGGTCCTACCTACGAGCAGTACTTC
NA	NA	TRBJ2-3	TRBV7-2	CASSVGYTDTQYF	TGTGCCAGCAGCGTGGGCTATACAGATACGCAGTATTTT
TRBD1	NA	TRBJ2-7	TRBV18	CASSSGQGYEQYF	TGTGCCAGCTCATCCGGACAGGGTTACGAGCAGTACTTC
NA	few	TRBJ1-5	TRBV7-9	CASSLAADQPQHF	TGTGCCAGCAGCTTAGCGGCCGATCAGCCCCAGCATTTT
NA	few	TRBJ2-1	TRBV11-2	CASSSTGPPQFF	TGTGCCAGCAGCTCTACAGGGCCGCCGCAGTTCTTC
TRBD2	NA	TRBJ2-7	TRBV7-2	CASSLSSGGSYEQYF	TGTGCCAGCAGCTTATCATCCGGGGGGTCCTACGAGCAGTACTTC
NA	NA	TRBJ2-7	TRBV9	CASSPRHLSFHEQYF	TGTGCCAGCAGCCCGCGACACCTCTCCTTCCACGAGCAGTACTTC
TRBD2	NA	TRBJ2-5	TRBV2	CASSGPRTRGETQYF	TGTGCCAGCAGTGGTCCGAGGACTAGGGGCGAGACCCAGTACTTC
NA	NA	TRBJ2-3	TRBV6-1	CASYARGGRADTQYF	TGTGCCAGCTACGCCAGAGGGGGGAGGGCAGATACGCAGTATTTT
TRBD1	NA	TRBJ1-2	TRBV2	CASSEGQRSYGYTF	TGTGCCAGCAGTGAGGGACAGCGAAGCTATGGCTACACCTTC
NA	NA	TRBJ2-7	TRBV2	CASSLLESTEQYF	TGTGCCAGCAGTCTCCTTGAGAGTACCGAGCAGTACTTC
NA	NA	TRBJ1-2	TRBV5-6	CASSLRAGFYGYTF	TGTGCCAGCAGCTTGAGGGCAGGGTTTTATGGCTACACCTTC
TRBD1	NA	TRBJ2-7	TRBV30	CAWSRQGAEQYF	TGTGCCTGGAGTCGACAGGGGGCGGAACAGTACTTC
TRBD2	few	TRBJ2-1	TRBV11-2	CASSWAAGGQNEQFF	TGTGCCAGCAGCTGGGCGGCGGGAGGGCAAAATGAGCAGTTCTTC
TRBD1	few	TRBJ1-2	TRBV6-5	CASSYSLGTGNNGYTF	TGTGCCAGCAGTTACTCCCTAGGGACAGGGAATAATGGCTACACCTTC
TRBD1	few	TRBJ1-2	TRBV30	CAWSQGTGSGYTF	TGTGCCTGGAGCCAGGGGACAGGGTCTGGCTACACCTTC
TRBD1	NA	TRBJ1-1	TRBV9	CASSPRQGGITEAFF	TGTGCCAGCAGCCCGCGACAGGGGGGAATCACTGAAGCTTTCTTT
NA	NA	TRBJ1-5	TRBV28	CASKSGNQPQHF	TGTGCCAGCAAGTCGGGGAATCAGCCCCAGCATTTT
TRBD2	NA	TRBJ2-5	TRBV5-1	CASSSLAGAEETQYF	TGCGCCAGCAGCTCACTAGCGGGGGCCGAAGAGACCCAGTACTTC
NA	once	TRBJ1-1	TRBV30	CAWGDGVATEAFF	TGTGCCTGGGGTGACGGGGTGGCCACTGAAGCTTTCTTT
TRBD1	few	TRBJ1-2	TRBV2	CASRGGQLYGYTF	TGTGCCAGCAGGGGGGGACAGCTATATGGCTACACCTTC
NA	NA	TRBJ2-5	TRBV7-9	CASSPGTRQETQYF	TGTGCCAGCAGCCCAGGGACACGCCAAGAGACCCAGTACTTC
TRBD1	NA	TRBJ1-2	TRBV27	CASSATGNYGYTF	TGTGCCAGCAGTGCGACAGGGAACTATGGCTACACCTTC
TRBD1	NA	TRBJ2-1	TRBV19	CASKGAPYSYNEQFF	TGTGCCAGTAAGGGGGCCCCTTACTCCTACAATGAGCAGTTCTTC
NA	NA	TRBJ1-1	TRBV6-5	CASSYGDSGSSTEAFF	TGTGCCAGCAGTTATGGGGACTCCGGATCGTCCACTGAAGCTTTCTTT
NA	few	TRBJ2-1	TRBV7-2	CASSPRGLYNEQFF	TGTGCCAGCAGCCCCCGGGGACTTTACAATGAGCAGTTCTTC